A single sample gave rise to the 27 T cell receptor beta chains below, sequenced in a study of T cells after yellow fever vaccination. TCRdb reprocessed the 5' RACE reads with MiXCR, giving one entry per CDR3 protein. The sample holds over 150,000 distinct CDR3 sequences; 6% to 7.5% are singletons and the top ten take approximately 2.5%. The starting material was CD4+ T cells sorted from PBMCs, obtained roughly 5 days after the first yellow fever vaccination. The receptors come from a man aged 18 to 30 who received the YFV17D yellow fever vaccine.

This clonotype was counted many times. The chain combines TRBV6-1 with TRBJ2-3; unclear D gene. CDR1 is MNHNS, CDR2 SASEGT, per germline. The V end was cut by 4 bases, the J end by 0 bases, with 11 bases between. CDR3 length equals 15 residues. Written as DNA, the CDR3 is TGTGCCAGCAGTGGGCTCATCATCAGCACAGATACGCAGTATTTT. This gives the protein CASSGLIISTDTQYF.

The table lists this clonotype with a few counts. This rearrangement joins TRBV6-5 to TRBJ2-2; weak D call: TRBD2 (5 bases). In germline, CDR1 is MNHEY, CDR2 SVGAGI. The length of the CDR3 is 14 residues. V dropped 4 bases and J dropped 6 bases, with 12 bases sitting between them. The CDR3, as DNA: TGTGCCAGCAGTTCAACGATACTAGCCGGGGAGCTGTTTTTT. Its translation: CASSSTILAGELFF.

This clonotype has a count of ten or more. The chain couples TRBV5-1 to TRBJ2-6; no definite D call. Germline loops: CDR1 SGHRS, CDR2 YFSETQ. V was cut by 0 bases and J by 0 bases, with 7 bases left in between. This CDR3 has 16 amino acids. This chain's CDR3 is CASSLGPLSGANVLTF. Here the CDR3 DNA reads TGCGCCAGCAGCTTGGGACCCCTCTCTGGGGCCAACGTCCTGACTTTC.

Sample share makes this clonotype medium-sized. The chain joins TRBV18 to TRBJ2-4; D perhaps matches TRBD2 (6 bases). This CDR3 spans 12 amino acids. CDR1 is KGHSH, CDR2 LQKENI, per germline. Trimming shortened V by 3 bases and J by 8 bases, and 8 bases separated the two germline ends. As DNA, the CDR3 is TGTGCCAGCTCACCTGGGGAGGACATTCAGTACTTC. Translation gives CASSPGEDIQYF.

This clonotype was seen more than once but under ten times. A read error is likely, as this CDR3 ends without the conserved phenylalanine or tryptophan. The chain employs TRBV12-3 or TRBV12-4 and TRBJ1-6; 8 bases are shared with TRBD1. The junction had 3 bases not matched to a gene; V was cut back by 3 bases and J by 8 bases. This CDR3 spans 14 amino acids. The CDR3 DNA sequence: TGTGCCAGCAGTTTTCAGGGGGCGGATTCACCCCTCCACCTT. It codes for CASSFQGADSPLHL.

This clonotype was seen at least ten times. The chain couples TRBV7-2 to TRBJ2-7, with 11 positions matching TRBD2. The CDR3 consists of 14 residues. With 4 bases clipped from V and 6 bases from J, the junction kept 5 bases outside the gene matches. Germline V gene sequence: CDR1 SGHTA, CDR2 FQGNSA. This chain's CDR3 is CASSSAGLAGEQYF. CDR3 coding DNA: TGTGCCAGCAGCTCCGCCGGACTAGCGGGCGAGCAGTACTTC.

In the case of this clonotype: A read error may be the cause here, since a much bigger clone is one base away. The rearrangement links TRBV20-1 to TRBJ2-5, with a weak D call TRBD2 (7 bases). Germline V gives CDR1 DFQATT, CDR2 SNEGSKA (reference sequence). This CDR3 is built from 15 residues. The CDR3 protein is CSAPLGGLGQGTQYF. In DNA, the CDR3 is TGCAGTGCTCCCCTGGGGGGGCTAGGGCAAGGGACCCAGTACTTC.

This sequence joins TRBV24-1 and TRBJ2-5; either TRBD1 or TRBD2 may fit D (7 bases each). The germline gives CDR1 KGHDR, CDR2 SFDVKD. CDR3 length: 15 amino acids. The V end lost 3 bases, the J end lost 5 bases, and 15 bases lay between the germline ends. DNA for the CDR3: TGTGCCACCAGTGATCCCAGACAGGGAGGGGAGACCCAGTACTTC. Protein: CATSDPRQGGETQYF.

This sequence joins TRBV28 and TRBJ2-7; TRBD2 might be the D (5 bases). Per the germline V gene, CDR1 is MDHEN and CDR2 is SYDVKM. V was cut by 5 bases and J by 3 bases, with 20 bases left in between. The CDR3 covers 16 residues. Here the CDR3 DNA reads TGTGCCAGCAGTCTCTCCGGGCTAGCTCAAGACTACGAGCAGTACGTC. Translation gives CASSLSGLAQDYEQYV.

This clonotype was counted at least ten times. V usage is TRBV7-2 and J usage is TRBJ2-3; 9 nucleotides match TRBD2. The CDR3 is 15 residues long. After removal of 6 bases from V and 8 bases from J, the junction contained 12 bases not matched to a gene. CDR1 and CDR2 from the germline V gene are SGHTA and FQGNSA. The CDR3 loop reads CASSPRDSGGRTQYF. The CDR3 nucleotides are TGTGCCAGCAGTCCTAGGGACAGCGGGGGGCGTACGCAGTATTTT.

This clonotype was seen at least ten times. For the CDR3, the DNA is TGTGCCATCAGTGCGACACTCTACAATGAGCAGTTCTTC. Translated: CAISATLYNEQFF. This chain links TRBV10-3 with TRBJ2-1, with no clear D. The V and J ends lost 4 bases and 3 bases respectively, with 7 bases between them. The CDR3 is 13 residues long. In germline, CDR1 is ENHRY, CDR2 SYGVKD.

Regarding this clonotype: A read error may explain this, as a much larger clone is one base away. The J gene is TRBJ2-5, the V gene TRBV15; the D gene is possibly TRBD2 (6 bases). The V gene lost 3 bases and the J gene lost 4 bases, with 24 bases spanning the gap. The CDR3 has 18 amino acids. Per the germline V gene, CDR1 is LNHNV and CDR2 is YYDKDF (reference sequence). Written as DNA, the CDR3 is TGTGCCACCAGCAGTACTATCGGGGCCCGGAGGGGTGGAGAGACCCAGTACTTC. Protein: CATSSTIGARRGGETQYF.

This clonotype showed up many times. J is TRBJ2-1 and V is TRBV7-9, with D unclear. Germline V lookup: CDR1 SEHNR, CDR2 FQNEAQ (reference sequence). The V end lost 5 bases, the J end lost 8 bases, and 7 bases lay between the germline ends. The CDR3 is 11 residues long. The DNA for the CDR3 is TGTGCCAGCAGCCAGATCGATGAGCAGTTCTTC. Its protein is CASSQIDEQFF. The whole variable domain, filled in from reference TRBV7-9 and TRBJ2-1, reads DTGVSQNPRHKITKRGQNVTFRCDPISEHNRLYWYRQTLGQGPEFLTYFQNEAQLEKSRLLSDRFSAERPKGSFSTLEIQRTEQGDSAMYLCASSQIDEQFFGPGTRLTVL.

This clonotype has ten or more counts. The V and J genes are TRBV21-1 and TRBJ2-1. TRBV21-1 is described as a pseudogene. The CDR3 has 14 residues. The CDR3 loop reads CASREAGVYNEQFF. In DNA, the CDR3 is TGTGCCAGCAGGGAAGCGGGTGTTTACAATGAGCAGTTCTTC.

This clonotype was counted many times. J is TRBJ2-1 and V is TRBV21-1; TRBD1, the table's D call, was not compared with the DNA. TRBV21-1 corresponds to a pseudogene. The CDR3 runs to 19 residues. CDR3 amino acids: CASSKDKDRGPFSYNEQFF. The DNA for the CDR3 is TGTGCCAGCAGCAAAGATAAGGACAGGGGGCCTTTCTCCTACAATGAGCAGTTCTTC.

Ten or more counts support this clonotype. The genes are TRBV7-2 and TRBJ2-3; the match to TRBD2 covers 9 bases. The V segment lost 1 base and the J segment 2 bases; nucleotides outside the gene matches: 4. Germline V gene lookup returns CDR1 SGHTA and CDR2 FQGNSA. CDR3 length: 16 amino acids. CDR3 protein: CASSLVGGGDTDTQYF. CDR3 bases: TGTGCCAGCAGCTTAGTAGGCGGGGGGGACACAGATACGCAGTATTTT. Looking up the rest from reference TRBV7-2 and TRBJ2-3 gives the full variable domain: GAGVSQSPSNKVTEKGKDVELRCDPISGHTALYWYRQSLGQGLEFLIYFQGNSAPDKSGLPSDRFSAERTGGSVSTLTIQRTQQEDSAVYLCASSLVGGGDTDTQYFGPGTRLTVL.

This clonotype was seen at least ten times. V usage is TRBV19 and J usage is TRBJ1-5; unclear D gene. The CDR3 has 12 residues. Germline V lookup: CDR1 LNHDA, CDR2 SQIVND (reference sequence). The V and J ends lost 3 bases and 5 bases respectively, with 5 bases between them. Written as DNA, the CDR3 is TGTGCCAGTAGTATTCCTGATCAGCCCCAGCATTTT. Residues: CASSIPDQPQHF.

This clonotype was counted a few times. This chain links TRBV7-2 with TRBJ2-3, with a tentative D call TRBD2 (6 bases). The V gene's germline CDR1 is SGHTA and CDR2 FQGNSA. This CDR3 is 13 amino acids long. The V and J ends lost 10 bases and 2 bases respectively, with 13 bases between them. The CDR3 reads CATAEGVTDTQYF. The CDR3 bases are TGTGCCACCGCGGAGGGCGTCACAGATACGCAGTATTTT.

V is TRBV27 and J is TRBJ1-2, with 7 bases lining up with TRBD1. The V and J ends lost 2 bases and 4 bases, in that order; junction bases with no gene match: 4. The germline V gene encodes CDR1 MNHEY and CDR2 SMNVEV (reference sequence). This CDR3 contains 14 residues. CDR3 sequence: CASSLGRGSYGYTF. In DNA, the CDR3 is TGTGCCAGCAGTTTAGGCAGGGGGTCCTATGGCTACACCTTC.

Many counts were recorded for this clonotype. The rearrangement joins TRBV6-5 to TRBJ2-7; D tentatively fits TRBD1 or TRBD2 (5 bases each). CDR1 is MNHEY, CDR2 SVGAGI, per germline. This CDR3 contains 14 residues. Trimming took 3 bases from V and 4 from J, leaving 13 bases between them. The CDR3 protein is CASSYSYGAYEQYV. CDR3 DNA sequence: TGTGCCAGCAGTTATTCCTACGGGGCTTACGAGCAGTACGTC.

In its sample, this clonotype was seen many times. The rearrangement joins TRBV15 to TRBJ2-1; either TRBD1 or TRBD2 may fit D (5 bases each). Germline V lookup: CDR1 LNHNV, CDR2 YYDKDF (reference sequence). The CDR3 has 15 residues. Trimming removed 0 bases from V and 8 bases from J, with 14 bases in between. The CDR3 here is CATSRDLARGDEQFF. The CDR3 nucleotides are TGTGCCACCAGCAGAGATTTGGCAAGAGGGGATGAGCAGTTCTTC.

The sample holds one count of this clonotype. Lacking the conserved final phenylalanine or tryptophan, this CDR3 likely reflects a read error. The chain employs TRBV18 and TRBJ2-7; 8 positions match TRBD1. This CDR3 contains 15 residues. The V segment lost 6 bases and the J segment 1 base; nucleotides outside the gene matches: 8. The germline CDR1 and CDR2 sequences are KGHSH and LQKENI. This CDR3 is CASSSRDRGSYEQYI. The DNA of the CDR3 is TGTGCCAGCTCGTCGCGAGACAGGGGTTCCTACGAGCAGTACATC.

This clonotype was recorded at least ten times. This rearrangement joins TRBV20-1 to TRBJ2-1; D tentatively reads TRBD1 or TRBD2 (5 bases each). Germline values: CDR1 DFQATT, CDR2 SNEGSKA (reference sequence). The CDR3 extends over 16 amino acids. Trimming took 2 bases from V and 4 from J, leaving 18 bases between them. The CDR3, as DNA: TGCAGTGCTAGAAGATCTTTCGGGGCAGGATACAATGAGCAGTTCTTC. It yields the protein CSARRSFGAGYNEQFF.

This clonotype was observed a handful of times. V gene TRBV28 combines with J gene TRBJ1-3, with D maybe TRBD1 (5 bases). The CDR3 runs to 16 residues. The germline gives CDR1 MDHEN, CDR2 SYDVKM. Between the trimmed V and J ends, which lost 6 bases and 11 bases, there was a span of 26 bases. CDR3 in DNA: TGTGCCAGCAGACTGACCGGGAGCCTTGGGGGAAGCGCCATATATTTT. It yields the protein CASRLTGSLGGSAIYF.

In the case of this clonotype: Given a much more abundant clone one base away, this may be a read error. This sequence joins TRBV5-1 and TRBJ2-3; D assignment may be TRBD1 or TRBD2 (5 bases each). Trimming left V 4 bases short and J 1 base short, with 16 bases between. The germline V gene encodes CDR1 SGHRS and CDR2 YFSETQ. The CDR3 extends over 16 amino acids. The CDR3 sequence is CASSRTRWDGTDTQYF. CDR3 DNA: TGCGCCAGCAGCCGGACCCGGTGGGACGGCACAGATACGCAGTATTTT.

The rearrangement joins TRBV29-1 to TRBJ2-2; no clear D. With 4 bases removed from V and 2 bases from J, the gap between germline ends came to 11 bases. The CDR3 is 14 residues long. The germline gives CDR1 SQVTM, CDR2 ANQGSEA. Here the CDR3 reads CSVVASLNTGELFF. The DNA for the CDR3 is TGCAGCGTTGTCGCCTCCCTAAACACCGGGGAGCTGTTTTTT.

The sample holds many counts of this clonotype. The chain combines TRBV20-1 with TRBJ2-2; tentatively, D is TRBD1 (6 bases). Germline CDR1 and CDR2: DFQATT and SNEGSKA (reference sequence). V was shortened by 5 bases and J by 6 bases, with 10 bases between the two germline ends. The CDR3 extends over 12 amino acids. CDR3 DNA: TGCAGTGCTCAAGGGACACCCGGGGAGCTGTTTTTT. It specifies CSAQGTPGELFF.